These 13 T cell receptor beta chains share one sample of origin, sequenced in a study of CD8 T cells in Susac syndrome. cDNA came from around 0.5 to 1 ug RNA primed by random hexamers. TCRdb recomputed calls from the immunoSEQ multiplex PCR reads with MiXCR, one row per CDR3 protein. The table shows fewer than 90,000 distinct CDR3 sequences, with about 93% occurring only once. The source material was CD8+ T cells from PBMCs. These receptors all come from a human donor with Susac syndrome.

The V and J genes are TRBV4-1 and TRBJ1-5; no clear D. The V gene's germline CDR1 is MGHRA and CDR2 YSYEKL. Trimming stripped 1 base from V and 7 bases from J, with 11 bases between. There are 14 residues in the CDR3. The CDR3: CASSQVPRTQPQHF. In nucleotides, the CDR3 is TGCGCCAGCAGCCAAGTCCCCCGGACCCAGCCCCAGCATTTT.

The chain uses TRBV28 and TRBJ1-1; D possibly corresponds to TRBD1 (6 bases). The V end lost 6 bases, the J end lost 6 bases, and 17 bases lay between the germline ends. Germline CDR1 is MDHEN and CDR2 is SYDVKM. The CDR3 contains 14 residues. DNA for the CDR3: TGTGCCAGCAGGACTGGACAGTTTTTCGCTGAAGCTTTCTTT. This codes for CASRTGQFFAEAFF.

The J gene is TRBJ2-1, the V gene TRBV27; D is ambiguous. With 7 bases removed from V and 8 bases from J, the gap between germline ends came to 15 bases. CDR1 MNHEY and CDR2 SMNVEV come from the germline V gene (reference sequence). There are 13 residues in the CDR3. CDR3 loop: CASTPSPGYEQFF. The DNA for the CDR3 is TGTGCCAGCACCCCCTCGCCGGGCTATGAGCAGTTCTTC.

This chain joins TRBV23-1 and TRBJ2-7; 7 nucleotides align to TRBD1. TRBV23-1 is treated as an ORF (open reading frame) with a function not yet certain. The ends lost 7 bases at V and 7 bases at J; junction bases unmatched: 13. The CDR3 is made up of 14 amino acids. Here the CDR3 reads CASTRRDRVREQYF. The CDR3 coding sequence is TGCGCCAGCACCCGCCGGGACAGAGTCAGGGAGCAGTACTTC.

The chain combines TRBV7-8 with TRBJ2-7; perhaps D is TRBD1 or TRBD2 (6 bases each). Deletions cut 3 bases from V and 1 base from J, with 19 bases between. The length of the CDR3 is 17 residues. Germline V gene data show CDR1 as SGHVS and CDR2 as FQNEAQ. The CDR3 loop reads CASSFRGSGASSYEQYF. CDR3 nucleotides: TGTGCCAGCAGCTTTAGGGGCTCGGGGGCCTCTTCCTACGAGCAGTACTTC.

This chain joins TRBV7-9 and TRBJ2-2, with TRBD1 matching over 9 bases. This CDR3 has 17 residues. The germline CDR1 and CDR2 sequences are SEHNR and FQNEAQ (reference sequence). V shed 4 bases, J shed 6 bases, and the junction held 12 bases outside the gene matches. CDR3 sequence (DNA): TGTGCCAGCAGCTCATTACCGGGACAGGGAGTCGCCGGGGAGCTGTTTTTT. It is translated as CASSSLPGQGVAGELFF.

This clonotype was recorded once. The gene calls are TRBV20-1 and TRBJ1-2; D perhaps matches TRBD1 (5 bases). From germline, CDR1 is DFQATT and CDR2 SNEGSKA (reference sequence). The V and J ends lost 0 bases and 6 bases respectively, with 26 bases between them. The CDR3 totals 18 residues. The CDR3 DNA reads TGCAGTGCTAGAGATATCTACACCGGGACTAATTATGTTGATGGCTACACCTTC. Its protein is CSARDIYTGTNYVDGYTF.

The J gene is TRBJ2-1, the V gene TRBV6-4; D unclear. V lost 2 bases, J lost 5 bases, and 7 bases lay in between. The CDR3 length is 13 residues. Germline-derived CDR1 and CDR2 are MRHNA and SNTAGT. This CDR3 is CASSDGQNNEQFF. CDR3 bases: TGTGCCAGCAGTGACGGTCAGAACAATGAGCAGTTCTTC.

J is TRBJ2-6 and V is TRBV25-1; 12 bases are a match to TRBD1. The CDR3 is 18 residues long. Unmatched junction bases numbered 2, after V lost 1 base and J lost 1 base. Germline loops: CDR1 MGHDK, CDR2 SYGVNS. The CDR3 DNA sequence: TGTGCCAGCAGTGAATGGGGACAGGGGGCGTCTGGGGCCAACGTCCTGACTTTC. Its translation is CASSEWGQGASGANVLTF.

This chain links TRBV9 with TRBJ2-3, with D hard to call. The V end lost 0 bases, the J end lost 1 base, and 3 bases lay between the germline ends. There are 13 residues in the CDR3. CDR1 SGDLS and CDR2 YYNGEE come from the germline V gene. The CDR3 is CASSVGGTDTQYF. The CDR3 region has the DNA TGTGCCAGCAGCGTAGGCGGCACAGATACGCAGTATTTT.

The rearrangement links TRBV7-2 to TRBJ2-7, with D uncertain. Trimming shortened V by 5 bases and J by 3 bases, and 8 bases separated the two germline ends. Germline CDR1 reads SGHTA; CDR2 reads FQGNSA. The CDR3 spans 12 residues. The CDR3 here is CASSPTSYEQYF. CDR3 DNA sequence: TGTGCCAGCAGCCCTACCAGCTACGAGCAGTACTTC.

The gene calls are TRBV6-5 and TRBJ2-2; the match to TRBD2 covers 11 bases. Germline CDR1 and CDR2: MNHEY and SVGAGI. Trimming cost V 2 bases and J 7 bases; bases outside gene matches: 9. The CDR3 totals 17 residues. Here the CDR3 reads CASSYILAGGVFGELFF. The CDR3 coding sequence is TGTGCCAGCAGTTACATTCTAGCGGGGGGTGTTTTCGGGGAGCTGTTTTTT.

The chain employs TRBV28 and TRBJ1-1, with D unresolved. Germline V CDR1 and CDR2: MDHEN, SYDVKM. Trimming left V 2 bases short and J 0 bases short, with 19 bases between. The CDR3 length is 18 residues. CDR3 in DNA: TGTGCCAGCAGTTTAATGATGGTGTGGTACGATATGAACACTGAAGCTTTCTTT. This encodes CASSLMMVWYDMNTEAFF.